The rows below give T cell receptor beta chains drawn from one sample of a study of vaccination and CD4 T cells after COVID-19. The antigens these receptors bind are not known. TCRdb reprocessed the PCR reads via MiXCR and lists one record per CDR3 protein. This sample yields about 15,000 distinct CDR3 sequences, of which roughly 50% are seen a single time; approximately 7.2% belongs to the top ten. The sample consisted of CD4+ T cells from blood, cultured in vitro. The receptors were gathered from a human donor who had recovered from COVID-19. Each CDR3 is given with its conserved first and last residue. A D gene is named only where the DNA matches it firmly. Clone size is not always given. Where it is, it says once, few, many or a class for expanded clones.

cdr3_nt	cdr3_aa	j_call	v_call	d_call	clone_size
TGTGCCAGTAGCAGAGGACAGGGGAACTATGGCTACACCTTC	CASSRGQGNYGYTF	TRBJ1-2	TRBV19	TRBD1	NA
TGTGCCAGCAGCTTAGTAGCAGGGGGCGCAGGACGAGGGGAGCTGTTTTTT	CASSLVAGGAGRGELFF	TRBJ2-2	TRBV7-2	TRBD1	NA
TGTGCCAGCAGTTTCTCCACCGAGGGCTACACCTTC	CASSFSTEGYTF	TRBJ1-2	TRBV12-3/TRBV12-4	NA	NA
TGCGCCAGCAGCCGTTACGGTGGCTACACCTTC	CASSRYGGYTF	TRBJ1-2	TRBV5-1	NA	large
TGCAGTGCTAGACACCAGACAGATTTAAACACTGAAGCTTTCTTT	CSARHQTDLNTEAFF	TRBJ1-1	TRBV20-1	NA	few
TGCAGTGCTGTTGACAGGGGGCAGTTAGATACGCAGTATTTT	CSAVDRGQLDTQYF	TRBJ2-3	TRBV20-1	TRBD1	NA
TGTGCCAGCAACCCATCAAGGGCGAGCACCGGGGAGCTGTTTTTT	CASNPSRASTGELFF	TRBJ2-2	TRBV11-2	NA	few
TGCAGTGCTAGTGGAGGCAGCAATAGCAATCAGCCCCAGCATTTT	CSASGGSNSNQPQHF	TRBJ1-5	TRBV20-1	NA	few
TGTGCCAGCAGTGAAATGGGCGGGGGCCCCTACAATGAGCAGTTCTTC	CASSEMGGGPYNEQFF	TRBJ2-1	TRBV25-1	NA	few
TGTGCCAGCAGTTTAACGGTCGGGGGTCGTGTGGAGACCCAGTACTTC	CASSLTVGGRVETQYF	TRBJ2-5	TRBV27	NA	NA
TGTGCCAGCAGCCACCTCTCAGGGCGGGGCGAGCAGTACTTC	CASSHLSGRGEQYF	TRBJ2-7	TRBV3-1	NA	NA
TGTGCCAGCAGTGGCCTAGCGGCCACAGATACGCAGTATTTT	CASSGLAATDTQYF	TRBJ2-3	TRBV2	TRBD2	NA
TGCAGTGCTAGAGGATCTAACTATGGCTACACCTTC	CSARGSNYGYTF	TRBJ1-2	TRBV20-1	NA	NA
TGCAGTGCTAGAATCTGGGCCCCAACTAGCGCGAGCACAGATACGCAGTATTTT	CSARIWAPTSASTDTQYF	TRBJ2-3	TRBV20-1	TRBD2	NA
TGCAGTGCTTTGACCCCAATGGGCTATGGCTACACCTTC	CSALTPMGYGYTF	TRBJ1-2	TRBV20-1	NA	NA
TGTGCCAGCAGTCGGCCTACAGGGGTCGCGGAAAAACTGTTTTTT	CASSRPTGVAEKLFF	TRBJ1-4	TRBV6-4	TRBD1	NA
TGTGCCAGCAGTTTAGCTTCGACAGGAAATCAGCCCCAGCATTTT	CASSLASTGNQPQHF	TRBJ1-5	TRBV12-3/TRBV12-4	NA	NA
TGTGCCAGCAGTTTGGCAGGGACAGATACGCAGTATTTT	CASSLAGTDTQYF	TRBJ2-3	TRBV12-3/TRBV12-4	NA	NA